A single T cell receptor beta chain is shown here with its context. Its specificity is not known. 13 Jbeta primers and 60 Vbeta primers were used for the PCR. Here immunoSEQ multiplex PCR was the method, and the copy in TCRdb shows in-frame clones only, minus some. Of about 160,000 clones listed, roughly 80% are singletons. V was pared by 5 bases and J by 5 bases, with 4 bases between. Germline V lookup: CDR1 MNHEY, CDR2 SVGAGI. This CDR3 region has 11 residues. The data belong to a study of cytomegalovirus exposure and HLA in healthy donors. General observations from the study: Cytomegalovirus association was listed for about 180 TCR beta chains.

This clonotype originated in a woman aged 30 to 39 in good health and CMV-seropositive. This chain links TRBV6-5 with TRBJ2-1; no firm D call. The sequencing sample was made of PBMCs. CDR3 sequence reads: CASSDNNEQFF. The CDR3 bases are TGTGCCAGCAGTGACAACAATGAGCAGTTCTTC.